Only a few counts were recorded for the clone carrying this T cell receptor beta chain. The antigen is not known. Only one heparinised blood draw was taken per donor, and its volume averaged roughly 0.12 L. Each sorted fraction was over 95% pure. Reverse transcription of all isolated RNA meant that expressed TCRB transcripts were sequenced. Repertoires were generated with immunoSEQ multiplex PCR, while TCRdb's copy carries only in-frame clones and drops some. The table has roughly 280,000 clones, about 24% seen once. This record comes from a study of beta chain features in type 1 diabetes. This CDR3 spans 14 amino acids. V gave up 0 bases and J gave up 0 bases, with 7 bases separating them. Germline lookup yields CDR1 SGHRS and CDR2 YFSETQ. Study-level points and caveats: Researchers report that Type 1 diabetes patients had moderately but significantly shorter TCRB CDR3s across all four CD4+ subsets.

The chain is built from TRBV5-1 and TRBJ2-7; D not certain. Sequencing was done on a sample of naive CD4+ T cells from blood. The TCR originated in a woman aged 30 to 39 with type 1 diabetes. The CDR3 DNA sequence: TGCGCCAGCAGCTTGGAAGACATCTCCTACGAGCAGTACTTC. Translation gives CASSLEDISYEQYF.